These 20 T cell receptor beta chains originate from one sample sequenced in a study of blood T cell repertoires in COVID-19. Here immunoSEQ multiplex PCR was the method, and the copy in TCRdb shows in-frame clones only, minus some. The sample carries 150,000 to 200,000 clones, roughly 84% recorded once. Specimen: peripheral blood. The receptors were sampled from a woman aged 65 to 85 with COVID-19, enrolled during active disease.

The V gene is TRBV18, the J gene TRBJ2-2; 7 nucleotides agree with TRBD1. CDR1 is KGHSH and CDR2 is LQKENI in the germline V gene. V shed 4 bases and J 1 base; nucleotides not matched to a gene: 6. There are 16 residues in the CDR3. The CDR3 is CASSREQGRNTGELFF. CDR3 DNA sequence: TGTGCCAGCTCACGAGAACAGGGGAGGAACACCGGGGAGCTGTTTTTT.

The V gene is TRBV28, the J gene TRBJ1-4; 8 bases agree with TRBD1. Germline values: CDR1 MDHEN, CDR2 SYDVKM. The J segment lost 0 bases and the V segment lost 5 bases, leaving 5 bases of the junction unmatched. The CDR3 has 16 residues. CDR3 nucleotides: TGTGCCAGCAGTCCCGGGACAGGAGCAACTAATGAAAAACTGTTTTTT. This translates into CASSPGTGATNEKLFF.

The chain carries TRBV21-1 and TRBJ2-7; TRBD1, the table's D call, was not compared with the DNA. TRBV21-1 is a recognized pseudogene. The length of the CDR3 is 17 residues. The CDR3 reads CASSTGQGIQSSYEQYV. In DNA form, the CDR3 reads TGTGCCAGCAGCACGGGACAGGGGATCCAAAGCTCCTACGAGCAGTACGTC.

This chain joins TRBV5-6 and TRBJ2-7, with 10 bases identical to TRBD1. Looked up from germline, CDR1 is SGHDT and CDR2 is YYEEEE. Germline trimming cut 4 bases from V and 6 bases from J; bases unmatched to any gene: 4. CDR3 length: 13 residues. CDR3 sequence (DNA): TGTGCCAGCAGCCCGACAGGGGGCTTCGAGCAGTACTTC. As protein: CASSPTGGFEQYF.

The rearrangement uses TRBV27 and TRBJ1-4, with D possibly matching TRBD1 (6 bases). The CDR3 covers 13 residues. The V gene lost 6 bases and the J gene lost 12 bases, with 17 bases spanning the gap. Germline CDR1 is MNHEY and CDR2 is SMNVEV (reference sequence). The CDR3 DNA is TGTGCCAGCAGCACCTTAACAGGGTCCCAACTGTTTTTT. Its protein is CASSTLTGSQLFF.

The chain recombines TRBV28 with TRBJ1-1; D gene ambiguous. Looked up from germline, CDR1 is MDHEN and CDR2 is SYDVKM. CDR3 length: 16 residues. Trimming left V 7 bases short and J 1 base short, with 19 bases between. This CDR3 reads CASTNSGDTTNTEAFF. As DNA, the CDR3 is TGTGCCAGCACTAATTCCGGTGACACGACGAACACTGAAGCTTTCTTT.

The V call is TRBV7-6, the J call TRBJ2-5; 14 bases line up with TRBD2. The V gene end was trimmed by 5 bases and the J gene end by 2 bases; junction bases not matched to a gene: 7. From germline, CDR1 is SGHVS and CDR2 FNYEAQ. This CDR3 spans 17 amino acids. The CDR3 bases are TGTGCCAGCAGCGACGGACTAGCGGGAGGCCCTCAAGAGACCCAGTACTTC. It encodes CASSDGLAGGPQETQYF. Together with reference TRBV7-6 and TRBJ2-5, the CDR3 gives the full variable domain: GAGVSQSPRYKVTKRGQDVALRCDPISGHVSLYWYRQALGQGPEFLTYFNYEAQQDKSGLPNDRFSAERPEGSISTLTIQRTEQRDSAMYRCASSDGLAGGPQETQYFGPGTRLLVL.

The sample holds a few counts of this clone. The V call is TRBV5-6, the J call TRBJ1-3, with a weak D call TRBD1 (6 bases). The CDR3 length is 16 residues. Germline V CDR1 and CDR2: SGHDT, YYEEEE. V lost 3 bases and J 3 bases, leaving 16 bases between the germline ends. CDR3 sequence (DNA): TGTGCCAGCAGCTGGGGAGACCGGGACATTGGAAACACCATATATTTT. Amino acids: CASSWGDRDIGNTIYF.

In nucleotides, the CDR3 is TGTGCCAGTAGTATCCGAGGACCGCGAGGGGAAAAACTGTTTTTT. Translating it yields CASSIRGPRGEKLFF. The chain links TRBV19 to TRBJ1-4; D is unresolved. Germline V gene sequence: CDR1 LNHDA, CDR2 SQIVND (reference sequence). V lost 3 bases and J lost 8, with 16 bases in between. This CDR3 contains 15 residues. Filled out from reference TRBV19 and TRBJ1-4, the complete variable domain reads DGGITQSPKYLFRKEGQNVTLSCEQNLNHDAMYWYRQDPGQGLRLIYYSQIVNDFQKGDIAEGYSVSREKKESFPLTVTSAQKNPTAFYLCASSIRGPRGEKLFFGSGTQLSVL.

J is TRBJ1-2 and V is TRBV5-4; D perhaps matches TRBD1 (6 bases). The CDR3 is 17 amino acids. Germline values: CDR1 SGHNT, CDR2 YYREEE (reference sequence). With 1 base removed from V and 0 bases from J, the gap between germline ends came to 16 bases. The CDR3 loop is CASSLKAPRGANYGYTF. CDR3 in DNA: TGTGCCAGCAGCTTGAAGGCACCCAGGGGAGCTAACTATGGCTACACCTTC.

Points on this clone: At one of its ends the junction is not consistent with the germline gene, which may arise from a read error. The rearrangement uses TRBV19 and TRBJ1-2; tentative D call: TRBD1 (6 bases). Germline-derived CDR1 and CDR2 are LNHDA and SQIVND (reference sequence). CDR3 size: 14 residues. CDR3 in amino acids: CASTIGTPIYGYTF. In nucleotides, the CDR3 is TGTGCCAGTACTATAGGGACACCGATCTATGGCTACACCTTC.

The chain uses TRBV6-4 and TRBJ1-1; a possible D gene is TRBD1 (6 bases). With 5 bases removed from V and 0 bases from J, the gap between germline ends came to 13 bases. The germline gives CDR1 MRHNA, CDR2 SNTAGT. The CDR3 sequence is 15 residues long. The CDR3 loop is CASSTNRAMNTEAFF. The CDR3 bases are TGTGCCAGCAGTACAAACAGGGCCATGAACACTGAAGCTTTCTTT.

This clone was recorded only once. The V gene is TRBV19, the J gene TRBJ2-3; D is undetermined. The CDR3 contains 15 residues. CDR1 is LNHDA and CDR2 is SQIVND in the germline V gene (reference sequence). Trimming took off 2 bases at V and 2 bases at J, with 11 bases between the two ends. CDR3 coding DNA: TGTGCCAGTAGTATAAGCCTAGTCCCCACAGATACGCAGTATTTT. This encodes CASSISLVPTDTQYF.

CDR3 nucleotide sequence: TGTGCCAGTAGTATAGGGACAGGGTGGGAGTATAGCAATCAGCCCCAGCATTTT. Translation: CASSIGTGWEYSNQPQHF. This chain uses TRBV19 with TRBJ1-5; TRBD1 aligns across 8 bases. Trimming removed 1 base from V and 0 bases from J; junction bases left unmatched: 8. CDR3 size: 18 residues. From germline, CDR1 is LNHDA and CDR2 SQIVND (reference sequence).

J is TRBJ2-1 and V is TRBV20-1; the D gene is possibly TRBD2 (5 bases). V was shortened by 5 bases and J by 8 bases, with 10 bases between the two germline ends. The CDR3 has 11 residues. The germline CDR1 and CDR2 sequences are DFQATT and SNEGSKA (reference sequence). CDR3 residues: CSAQLADEQFF. CDR3 coding DNA: TGCAGTGCTCAGCTAGCAGATGAGCAGTTCTTC.

The chain has TRBV30 and TRBJ1-2, with D perhaps TRBD1 (5 bases). From germline, CDR1 is GTSNPN and CDR2 SVGIG (reference sequence). This CDR3 contains 12 residues. Between the trimmed V and J ends, which lost 7 bases and 2 bases, there was a span of 11 bases. In nucleotides, the CDR3 is TGTGCCTACAATAAGGGGAACTATGGCTACACCTTC. Protein: CAYNKGNYGYTF.

CDR3 sequence (DNA): TGTGCCAGTTGGACACAGGGCGATGAAGCTTTCTTT. Translation: CASWTQGDEAFF. The chain employs TRBV28 and TRBJ1-1, with D possibly matching TRBD1 (6 bases). Trimming shortened V by 9 bases and J by 7 bases, and 15 bases separated the two germline ends. This CDR3 region has 12 residues. Per germline, CDR1 MDHEN and CDR2 SYDVKM.

This sequence joins TRBV7-2 and TRBJ2-7; the D gene is possibly TRBD2 (6 bases). This CDR3 contains 15 residues. Germline CDR1 SGHTA, CDR2 FQGNSA. V was clipped by 4 bases and J by 0 bases, with 13 bases between them. The CDR3 loop is CASSSDSGGSYEQYF. The CDR3 nucleotides read TGTGCCAGCAGCTCCGATAGCGGAGGCTCCTACGAGCAGTACTTC.

Comments on this clone: One end of the junction is discordant with germline, which a read error may explain. The J gene is TRBJ2-1, the V gene TRBV15; 12 bases are a match to TRBD2. The CDR3 sequence is 16 residues long. Germline lookup yields CDR1 LNHNV and CDR2 YYDKDF (reference sequence). This CDR3 reads CATSRDGRTSGKGVVF. The CDR3 bases are TGTGCCACCAGCAGAGATGGAAGGACTAGCGGGAAGGGGGTGGTCTTC.

This clone was seen only a few times. This chain links TRBV10-1 with TRBJ1-3, with D unresolved. The CDR3 contains 14 residues. Per germline, CDR1 WNHNN and CDR2 SYGVQD (reference sequence). Trimming removed 2 bases at V and 2 bases at J, with 7 bases between. CDR3 in amino acids: CASSEAGTGNTIYF. CDR3 sequence (DNA): TGCGCCAGCAGTGAGGCAGGAACTGGAAACACCATATATTTT.